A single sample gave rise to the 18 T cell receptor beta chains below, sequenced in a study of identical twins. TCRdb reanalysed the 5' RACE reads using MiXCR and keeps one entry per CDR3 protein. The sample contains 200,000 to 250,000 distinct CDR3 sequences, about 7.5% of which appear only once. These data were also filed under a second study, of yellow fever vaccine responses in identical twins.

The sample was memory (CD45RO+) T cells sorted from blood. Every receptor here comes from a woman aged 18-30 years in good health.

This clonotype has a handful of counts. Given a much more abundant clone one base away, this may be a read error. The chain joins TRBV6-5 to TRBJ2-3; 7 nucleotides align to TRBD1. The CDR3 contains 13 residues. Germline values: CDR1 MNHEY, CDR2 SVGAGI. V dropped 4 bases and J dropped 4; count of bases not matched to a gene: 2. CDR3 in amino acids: CASSSTGPDTQYF. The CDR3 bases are TGTGCCAGCAGTTCGACAGGGCCAGATACGCAGTATTTT.

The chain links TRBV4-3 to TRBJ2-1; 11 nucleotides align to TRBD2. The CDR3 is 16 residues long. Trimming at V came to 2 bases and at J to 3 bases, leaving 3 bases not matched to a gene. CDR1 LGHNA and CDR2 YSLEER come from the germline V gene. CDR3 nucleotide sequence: TGCGCCAGCAGCCAACGCACTAGCGGGAGCTACAATGAGCAGTTCTTC. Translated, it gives CASSQRTSGSYNEQFF.

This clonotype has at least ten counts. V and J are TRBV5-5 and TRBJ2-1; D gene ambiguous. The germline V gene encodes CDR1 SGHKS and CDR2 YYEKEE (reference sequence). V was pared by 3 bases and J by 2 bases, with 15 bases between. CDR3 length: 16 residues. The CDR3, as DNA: TGTGCCAGCAGCTACCATGTACATCAAACCTACAATGAGCAGTTCTTC. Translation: CASSYHVHQTYNEQFF.

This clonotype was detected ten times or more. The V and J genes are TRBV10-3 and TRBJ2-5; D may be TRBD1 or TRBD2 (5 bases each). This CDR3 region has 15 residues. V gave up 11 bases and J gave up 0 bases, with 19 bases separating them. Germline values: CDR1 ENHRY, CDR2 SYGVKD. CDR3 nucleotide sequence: TGTGCCTCTTCTCGAGGGCAGGGAGACCAAGAGACCCAGTACTTC. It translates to CASSRGQGDQETQYF.

CDR3 in DNA: TGTGCCAGCGCCCGGGGTGACAACGAGCAGTACTTC. Translating it yields CASARGDNEQYF. The rearrangement uses TRBV3-1 and TRBJ2-7, with D possibly being TRBD2 (5 bases). Germline V gives CDR1 LGHDT, CDR2 YNNKEL (reference sequence). The CDR3 has 12 residues. The V gene lost 8 bases and the J gene lost 5 bases, with 13 bases spanning the gap.

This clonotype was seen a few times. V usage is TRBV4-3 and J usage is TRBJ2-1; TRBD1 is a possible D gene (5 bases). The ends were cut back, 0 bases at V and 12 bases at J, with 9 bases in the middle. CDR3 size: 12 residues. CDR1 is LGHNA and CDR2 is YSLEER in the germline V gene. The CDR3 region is CASSQEQGWQFF. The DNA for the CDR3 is TGCGCCAGCAGCCAAGAGCAGGGATGGCAGTTCTTC.

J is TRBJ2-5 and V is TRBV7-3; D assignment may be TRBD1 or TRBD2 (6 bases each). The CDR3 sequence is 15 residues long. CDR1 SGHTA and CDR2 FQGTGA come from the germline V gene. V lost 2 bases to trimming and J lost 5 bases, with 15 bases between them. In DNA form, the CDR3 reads TGTGCCAGCAGCTTACTGGGGGGCTCGGATGAGACCCAGTACTTC. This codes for CASSLLGGSDETQYF. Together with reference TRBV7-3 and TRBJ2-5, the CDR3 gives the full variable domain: GAGVSQTPSNKVTEKGKYVELRCDPISGHTALYWYRQSLGQGPEFLIYFQGTGAADDSGLPNDRFFAVRPEGSVSTLKIQRTERGDSAVYLCASSLLGGSDETQYFGPGTRLLVL.

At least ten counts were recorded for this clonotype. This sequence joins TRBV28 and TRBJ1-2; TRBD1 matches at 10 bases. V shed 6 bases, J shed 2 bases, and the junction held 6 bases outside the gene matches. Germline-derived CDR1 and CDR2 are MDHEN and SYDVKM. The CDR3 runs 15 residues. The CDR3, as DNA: TGTGCCAGCAGCCCTGTGGGACAGGGGAACTATGGCTACACCTTC. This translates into CASSPVGQGNYGYTF.

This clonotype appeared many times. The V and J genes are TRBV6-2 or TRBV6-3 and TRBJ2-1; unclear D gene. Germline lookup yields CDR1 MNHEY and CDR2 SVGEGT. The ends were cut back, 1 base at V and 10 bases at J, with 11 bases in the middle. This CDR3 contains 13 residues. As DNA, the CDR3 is TGTGCCAGCAGTTACTACGGTCTTCGCGAGCAGTTCTTC. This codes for CASSYYGLREQFF.

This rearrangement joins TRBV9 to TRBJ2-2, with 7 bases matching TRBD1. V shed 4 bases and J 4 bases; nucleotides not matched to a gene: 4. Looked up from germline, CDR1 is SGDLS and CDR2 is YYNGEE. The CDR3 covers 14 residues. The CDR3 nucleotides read TGTGCCAGCAGCATGGGACAGACCACCGGGGAGCTGTTTTTT. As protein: CASSMGQTTGELFF. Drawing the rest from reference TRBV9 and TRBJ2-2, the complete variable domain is DSGVTQTPKHLITATGQRVTLRCSPRSGDLSVYWYQQSLDQGLQFLIQYYNGEERAKGNILERFSAQQFPDLHSELNLSSLELGDSALYFCASSMGQTTGELFFGEGSRLTVL.

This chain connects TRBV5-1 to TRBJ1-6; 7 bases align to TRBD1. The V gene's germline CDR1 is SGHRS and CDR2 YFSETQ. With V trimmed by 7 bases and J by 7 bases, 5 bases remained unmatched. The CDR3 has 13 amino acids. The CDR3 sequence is CASAGGVNSPLHF. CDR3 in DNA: TGCGCCAGCGCAGGGGGGGTGAATTCACCCCTCCACTTT.

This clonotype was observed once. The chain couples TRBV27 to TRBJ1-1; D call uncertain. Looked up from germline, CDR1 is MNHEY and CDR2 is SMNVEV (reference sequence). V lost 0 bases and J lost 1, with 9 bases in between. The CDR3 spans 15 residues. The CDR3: CASSLSAPGNTEAFF. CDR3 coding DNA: TGTGCCAGCAGTTTATCAGCCCCCGGGAACACTGAAGCTTTCTTT.

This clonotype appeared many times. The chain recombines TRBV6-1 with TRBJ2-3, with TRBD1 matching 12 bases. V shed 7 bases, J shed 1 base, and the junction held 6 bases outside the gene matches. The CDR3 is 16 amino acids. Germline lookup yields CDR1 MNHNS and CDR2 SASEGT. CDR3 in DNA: TGTGCCAGCACTAAAGGGACAGGGGGCCGCACAGATACGCAGTATTTT. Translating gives CASTKGTGGRTDTQYF.

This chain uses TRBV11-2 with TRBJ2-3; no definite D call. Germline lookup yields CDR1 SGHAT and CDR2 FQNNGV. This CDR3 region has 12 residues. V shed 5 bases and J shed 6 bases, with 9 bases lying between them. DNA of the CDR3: TGTGCCAGCAGCCACATTAGCGATACGCAGTATTTT. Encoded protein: CASSHISDTQYF.

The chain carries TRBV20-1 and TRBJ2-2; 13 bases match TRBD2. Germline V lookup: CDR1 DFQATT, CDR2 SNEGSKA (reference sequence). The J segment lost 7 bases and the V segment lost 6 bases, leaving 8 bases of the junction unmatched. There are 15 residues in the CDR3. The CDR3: CSALGLAGYLGELFF. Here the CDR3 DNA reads TGCAGTGCCCTGGGACTAGCGGGATATCTCGGGGAGCTGTTTTTT.

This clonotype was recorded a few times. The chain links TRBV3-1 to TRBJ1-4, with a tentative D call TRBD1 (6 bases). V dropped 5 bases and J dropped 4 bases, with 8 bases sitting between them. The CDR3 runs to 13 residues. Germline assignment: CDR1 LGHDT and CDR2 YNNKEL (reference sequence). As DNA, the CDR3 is TGTGCCAGCAGCGGACAGATTAATGAAAAACTGTTTTTT. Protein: CASSGQINEKLFF.

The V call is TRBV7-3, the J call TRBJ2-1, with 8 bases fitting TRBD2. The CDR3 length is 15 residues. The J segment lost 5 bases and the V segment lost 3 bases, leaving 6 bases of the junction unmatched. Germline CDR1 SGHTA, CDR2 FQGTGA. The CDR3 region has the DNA TGTGCCAGCAGCTTGGGCGGGGGGCGACACAATGAGCAGTTCTTC. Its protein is CASSLGGGRHNEQFF.

The CDR3 sequence is CASSRDAGYEQYF. The DNA of the CDR3 is TGTGCCAGCAGCAGAGACGCCGGGTACGAGCAGTACTTC. The chain recombines TRBV6-2 or TRBV6-3 with TRBJ2-7; D unclear. Trimming removed 6 bases from V and 4 bases from J, with 13 bases in between. This CDR3 contains 13 residues. Germline V gene lookup returns CDR1 MNHEY and CDR2 SVGEGT.